This T cell receptor (beta chain) derives from a study of blood T cell repertoires in COVID-19 (dated by TCRdb to 2018 to 2020). Looking at the study overall: Collaborator samples came from the United States, Italy and Spain and covered acute and convalescent phases of COVID-19. The prospective study material was composed of cDNA or gDNA derived from T cells, B-cell-depleted T cells, or PBMCs. Deeply sampled blood TCRbeta repertoires from subjects exposed to, actively infected with, or recovered from COVID-19 were included in the dataset. The repertoires were released in a freely available public database intended as a resource for research on the immune response to SARS-CoV-2. The samples were drawn from the first 160 participants of the ongoing ImmuneRACE study and from 1,200 or so subjects provided by 6 global collaborators. Sample metadata almost always included a de-identified subject ID, COVID-19 status, age in years and sex. HLA class I and class II types, where available, came from metadata supplied by the sample provider rather than from assay-based typing. Overall study outcomes, separate from this receptor: The quantity of clinical and demographic metadata differed by source and by participant and was supplied without curation.

As for this clone: Its recognized antigen is unknown. Base qualities are not recorded, but no much larger clone differs from it by a single base.

The CDR3 covers 12 residues, taking in both the cysteine and the phenylalanine. Left in the record is the CDR3 DNA by itself, 36 bases read in frame from the first base. CDR1 and CDR2 are drawn from the germline V gene: SGHRS, YFSETQ. Trimming costs V 1 base and J 8 bases, and their ends lie 9 bases apart. In the prospective study, participants were roughly 18 to 90 years old, resided in about two dozen geographic areas of the United States, and were enrolled through a virtual design. In the prospective study, cohorts were assigned on the basis of participant-reported clinical history obtained from a screening survey and a study questionnaire. For ImmuneRACE Cohort 3, a participant was defined as recovered based on two consecutive negative NP/OP PCR tests, clearance by a healthcare professional, or resolution of symptoms. Each participant in the prospective study had whole blood, serum and a nasopharyngeal or oropharyngeal swab collected by mobile phlebotomists. Prospective study participants could optionally give additional blood draws and questionnaires over an approximately two-month period. Before DNA extraction, prospective study blood samples were shipped either frozen or at room temperature.

TCRbeta CDR3 regions were amplified from genomic DNA by means of the immunoSEQ Assay, a bias-controlled multiplex PCR. The original methods were these. Nucleated cell counts per sample were estimated from amplification of reference gene primers within the assay. To quantify the absolute abundance of each unique TCRbeta CDR3 rearrangement, sequence reads were collapsed and filtered. For each sample, productive Simpson clonality was calculated as the square root of Simpson's diversity index across productive rearrangements. Held by TCRdb, this immuneACCESS table contains in-frame sequences only and omits some clones. Under half of the omission traces to an unresolved V gene where checked; the cause of the rest is unknown. V and J calls and clone size follow that table, whereas D and trimming were derived from the DNA. Here the sample has around 290,000 clones; roughly 87% occur a single time. Approximately 1% of the sample rests with the top ten.

Sequenced: PBMCs or T cells enriched from blood (not recorded which). This sequence was found in a woman in her thirties who had recovered from COVID-19. The V and J segments used are TRBV5-1 and TRBJ1-1; the D gene assignment is ambiguous. The bases are TGCGCCAGCAGCTTGTATGGCAGAGAAGCTTTCTTT. It translates as CASSLYGREAFF.